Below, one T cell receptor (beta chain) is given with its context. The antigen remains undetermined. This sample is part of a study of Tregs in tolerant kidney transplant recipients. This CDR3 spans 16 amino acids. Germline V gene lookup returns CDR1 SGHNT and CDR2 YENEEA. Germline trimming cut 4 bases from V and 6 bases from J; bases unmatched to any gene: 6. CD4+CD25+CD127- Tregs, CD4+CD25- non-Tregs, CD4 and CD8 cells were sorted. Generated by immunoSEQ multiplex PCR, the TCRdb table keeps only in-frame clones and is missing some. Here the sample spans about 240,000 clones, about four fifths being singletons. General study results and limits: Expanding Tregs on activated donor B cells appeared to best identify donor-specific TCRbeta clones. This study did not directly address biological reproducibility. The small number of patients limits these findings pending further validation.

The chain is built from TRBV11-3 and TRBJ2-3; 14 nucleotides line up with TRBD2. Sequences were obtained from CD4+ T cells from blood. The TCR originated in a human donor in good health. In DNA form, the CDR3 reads TGTGCCAGCAGCTCGGGACTAGCGGGGGCTAGGGATACGCAGTATTTT. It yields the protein CASSSGLAGARDTQYF.